This section outlines one TCR beta chain sequence together with its context. This sample is part of a study of OX40 agonist ivuxolimab in advanced cancers. Repertoires were generated with immunoSEQ multiplex PCR, while TCRdb's copy carries only in-frame clones and drops some. The repertoire holds under 70,000 clones, roughly 88% seen once, with roughly 1.1% in the top ten. V was clipped by 6 bases and J by 4 bases, with 16 bases between them. This CDR3 spans 15 amino acids. Germline CDR1 MDHEN, CDR2 SYDVKM. The input for sequencing was CD4+ or CD8+ T cells sorted from blood, taken in a trial of the OX40 agonist ivuxolimab. The chain carries TRBV28 and TRBJ2-1; either TRBD1 or TRBD2 may fit D (6 bases each). The TCR originated in an adult with an advanced solid tumor such as melanoma, head and neck, liver or kidney cancer. CDR3 in DNA: TGTGCCAGCAGCTCGGCGGGACACCCGTACAATGAGCAGTTCTTC. Its translation is CASSSAGHPYNEQFF. Using reference TRBV28 and TRBJ2-1 for the parts outside the CDR3, the full variable domain is DVKVTQSSRYLVKRTGEKVFLECVQDMDHENMFWYRQDPGLGLRLIYFSYDVKMKEKGDIPEGYSVSREKKERFSLILESASTNQTSMYLCASSSAGHPYNEQFFGPGTRLTVL.